This passage covers 29 T cell receptor beta chains from one sample sequenced in a study of beta chain features in type 1 diabetes. Study findings and constraints: All four CD4+ subsets from Type 1 diabetes patients carried moderately but significantly shorter TCRB CDR3s.

Their target antigens are unknown. Sequenced material consisted of expressed TCRB transcripts (all of the isolated RNA was reverse transcribed). Assay used: immunoSEQ multiplex PCR; TCRdb lists only in-frame clones, some missing. The sample has around 150,000 clones, 50% to 70% seen once. The sequenced material came from naive CD4+ T cells from blood. These receptors were taken from a young man with type 1 diabetes.

In its sample, this clone was seen once. The chain uses TRBV18 and TRBJ2-7; 14 positions match TRBD2. The germline V gene has CDR1 KGHSH and CDR2 LQKENI. The CDR3 has 16 amino acids. J was trimmed by 2 bases and V by 3 bases; bases with no gene match: 3. The CDR3 nucleotides read TGTGCCAGCTCACCTCCGGGACTAGCGGGGGCCTACGAGCAGTACTTC. Its protein is CASSPPGLAGAYEQYF.

This chain links TRBV23-1 with TRBJ1-4; 8 bases match TRBD1. TRBV23-1 is treated as an ORF (open reading frame) with a function not yet certain. V shed 2 bases, J shed 4 bases, and the junction held 12 bases outside the gene matches. This CDR3 is built from 18 residues. The DNA of the CDR3 is TGCGCCAGCAGTCAAGATTCAGGGGGCTCCCACCTTAATGAAAAACTGTTTTTT. Protein product: CASSQDSGGSHLNEKLFF.

The chain joins TRBV28 to TRBJ2-7; D is uncertain. The CDR3 runs to 13 residues. Trimming pared 10 bases from V and 7 bases from J, leaving 20 bases between. Germline loops: CDR1 MDHEN, CDR2 SYDVKM. Here the CDR3 reads CATTTPALGEQYF. DNA for the CDR3: TGTGCCACCACGACCCCCGCTCTTGGGGAGCAGTACTTC. The entire variable domain, with the rest obtained from reference TRBV28 and TRBJ2-7, is as follows: DVKVTQSSRYLVKRTGEKVFLECVQDMDHENMFWYRQDPGLGLRLIYFSYDVKMKEKGDIPEGYSVSREKKERFSLILESASTNQTSMYLCATTTPALGEQYFGPGTRLTVT.

In the case of this clone: Other DNA sequences in this specimen translate into the identical CDR3. The CDR3, as DNA: TGTGCCAGCAGCTTCGGACAGGGTAATTCACCCCTCCACTTT. It codes for CASSFGQGNSPLHF. V usage is TRBV7-9 and J usage is TRBJ1-6; TRBD1 agrees at 8 bases. With V trimmed by 3 bases and J by 6 bases, 1 base remained unmatched. Germline V gene sequence: CDR1 SEHNR, CDR2 FQNEAQ (reference sequence). The length of the CDR3 is 14 residues.

This clone was observed a handful of times. V is TRBV2 and J is TRBJ2-7; maybe TRBD1 (6 bases). Trimming removed 10 bases at V and 2 bases at J, with 15 bases between. This CDR3 is 13 amino acids long. The germline CDR1 and CDR2 sequences are SNHLY and FYNNEI. Written as DNA, the CDR3 is TGTGCCACCCGCAGGGGAACCGCCTACGAGCAGTACTTC. This encodes CATRRGTAYEQYF.

The genes are TRBV29-1 and TRBJ2-4; D remains unclear. The germline V gene encodes CDR1 SQVTM and CDR2 ANQGSEA. The V gene lost 4 bases and the J gene lost 0 bases, with 7 bases spanning the gap. The CDR3 loop spans 13 amino acids. The chain's CDR3 is CSVAQKAKNIQYF. The CDR3 DNA sequence: TGCAGCGTTGCGCAGAAAGCCAAAAACATTCAGTACTTC.

This rearrangement joins TRBV29-1 to TRBJ1-2; tentative D call: TRBD1 (5 bases). V was shortened by 4 bases and J by 7 bases, with 13 bases between the two germline ends. The germline CDR1 and CDR2 sequences are SQVTM and ANQGSEA. The CDR3 is made up of 12 amino acids. Written as DNA, the CDR3 is TGCAGCGTTGCCGGTCAGGGAAGTGGCTACACCTTC. Protein sequence: CSVAGQGSGYTF. Variable domain in full (rest from reference TRBV29-1 and TRBJ1-2): SAVISQKPSRDICQRGTSLTIQCQVDSQVTMMFWYRQQPGQSLTLIATANQGSEATYESGFVIDKFPISRPNLTFSTLTVSNMSPEDSSIYLCSVAGQGSGYTFGSGTRLTVV.

This clone was seen a single time. The chain is built from TRBV4-3 and TRBJ2-7, with D maybe TRBD2 (6 bases). Germline V gene sequence: CDR1 LGHNA, CDR2 YSLEER. The CDR3 contains 15 residues. The V end lost 2 bases, the J end lost 2 bases, and 13 bases lay between the germline ends. The chain's CDR3 is CASSQFVGGAYEQYF. CDR3 DNA: TGCGCCAGCAGCCAATTCGTGGGCGGGGCCTACGAGCAGTACTTC.

In this sample, this clone turned up a few times. The gene calls are TRBV4-3 and TRBJ2-3, with TRBD2 matching over 9 bases. The length of the CDR3 is 15 residues. V shed 1 base, J shed 4 bases, and the junction held 3 bases outside the gene matches. From germline, CDR1 is LGHNA and CDR2 YSLEER. The CDR3 here is CASSQVTSGSDTQYF. DNA for the CDR3: TGCGCCAGCAGCCAAGTGACTAGCGGATCAGATACGCAGTATTTT.

This clone was detected once. The rearrangement links TRBV29-1 to TRBJ2-7, with no clear D. Trimming left V 5 bases short and J 0 bases short, with 8 bases between. There are 12 residues in the CDR3. Germline V CDR1 and CDR2: SQVTM, ANQGSEA. Here the CDR3 reads CSVSDGSYEQYF. The CDR3 coding sequence is TGCAGCGTTTCGGACGGCTCCTACGAGCAGTACTTC.

This sequence joins TRBV7-2 and TRBJ1-4; D gene unclear. Trimming shortened V by 5 bases and J by 7 bases, and 11 bases separated the two germline ends. The CDR3 length is 13 residues. CDR1 is SGHTA, CDR2 FQGNSA, per germline. For the CDR3, the DNA is TGTGCCAGCAGCCCAGGCGGTAGTGAAAAACTGTTTTTT. Translating gives CASSPGGSEKLFF.

This clone appeared once. V usage is TRBV5-1 and J usage is TRBJ1-2; D gene ambiguous. CDR3 length: 13 residues. Germline CDR1 and CDR2: SGHRS and YFSETQ. Trimming shortened V by 1 base and J by 5 bases, and 9 bases separated the two germline ends. The CDR3 region is CASSLSSEYGYTF. CDR3 in DNA: TGCGCCAGCAGCTTGAGTTCAGAATATGGCTACACCTTC.

The sample holds a few counts of this clone. The rearrangement uses TRBV30 and TRBJ1-2, with unresolved D. Germline V lookup: CDR1 GTSNPN, CDR2 SVGIG (reference sequence). This CDR3 has 13 residues. The V gene lost 1 base and the J gene lost 3 bases, with 9 bases spanning the gap. Written as DNA, the CDR3 is TGTGCCTGGAGTGAGGGCGAAGACTATGGCTACACCTTC. Translation: CAWSEGEDYGYTF.

The V gene is TRBV10-2, the J gene TRBJ2-1; a weak D match, TRBD1 (5 bases). The CDR3 spans 13 residues. Germline CDR1 reads WSHSY; CDR2 reads SAAADI. V was clipped by 8 bases and J by 4 bases, with 12 bases between them. This chain's CDR3 is CASRMAGYNEQFF. DNA for the CDR3: TGCGCCAGCCGAATGGCAGGGTACAATGAGCAGTTCTTC.

For this clone: This sample includes further DNA sequences coding for the same CDR3. This sequence joins TRBV12-5 and TRBJ2-5; TRBD2 is a possible D gene (5 bases). Germline V CDR1 and CDR2: LGHNT, FRNRAP. Deletions cut 4 bases from V and 5 bases from J, with 5 bases between. The CDR3 length is 11 residues. CDR3 sequence (DNA): TGTGCTAGTGGTTGGGAGGAGACCCAGTACTTC. This translates into CASGWEETQYF. Full variable domain (remainder filled in from reference TRBV12-5 and TRBJ2-5): DARVTQTPRHKVTEMGQEVTMRCQPILGHNTVFWYRQTMMQGLELLAYFRNRAPLDDSGMPKDRFSAEMPDATLATLKIQPSEPRDSAVYFCASGWEETQYFGPGTRLLVL.

The rearrangement links TRBV4-3 to TRBJ2-1, with D possibly matching TRBD1 (5 bases). The length of the CDR3 is 14 residues. Germline CDR1 is LGHNA and CDR2 is YSLEER. The V and J ends lost 7 bases and 2 bases respectively, with 12 bases between them. In nucleotides, the CDR3 is TGCGCCAGCAAGGCCCAGGGCGCCTACAATGAGCAGTTCTTC. This codes for CASKAQGAYNEQFF.

V usage is TRBV5-1 and J usage is TRBJ2-7; the D is unclear. Germline assignment: CDR1 SGHRS and CDR2 YFSETQ. Trimming removed 0 bases from V and 3 bases from J, with 1 base in between. The CDR3 contains 11 residues. The CDR3 nucleotides are TGCGCCAGCAGCTTGGACTACGAGCAGTACTTC. The encoded protein is CASSLDYEQYF.

V is TRBV18 and J is TRBJ1-2; 8 bases line up with TRBD1. Germline assignment: CDR1 KGHSH and CDR2 LQKENI. The V and J ends lost 6 bases and 7 bases, in that order; junction bases with no gene match: 7. The CDR3 extends over 13 amino acids. The CDR3 region is CASSQDRDFGYTF. In DNA form, the CDR3 reads TGTGCCAGCTCGCAGGACAGGGATTTTGGCTACACCTTC.

The rearrangement joins TRBV5-1 to TRBJ2-3; 10 bases fit TRBD1. Per germline, CDR1 SGHRS and CDR2 YFSETQ. The trim removed 1 base at V and 3 bases at J, leaving 2 bases unmatched. There are 15 residues in the CDR3. The CDR3 sequence: CASSLLDRGTDTQYF. As DNA, the CDR3 is TGCGCCAGCAGCTTGCTGGACAGGGGGACAGATACGCAGTATTTT.

The chain links TRBV4-1 to TRBJ2-5; no definite D call. The V end was cut by 1 base, the J end by 5 bases, with 11 bases between. Germline V gives CDR1 MGHRA, CDR2 YSYEKL. This CDR3 has 14 residues. As DNA, the CDR3 is TGCGCCAGCAGCCAAGCAAAAATACCGGAGACCCAGTACTTC. Translated, it gives CASSQAKIPETQYF.

The CDR3 nucleotides are TGTGCCAGCAGCGTAACAAGCTCCTACGAGCAGTACTTC. This translates into CASSVTSSYEQYF. This chain uses TRBV9 with TRBJ2-7; D call uncertain. CDR1 is SGDLS, CDR2 YYNGEE, per germline. The V end was cut by 1 base, the J end by 0 bases, with 5 bases between. The CDR3 contains 13 residues.

V usage is TRBV2 and J usage is TRBJ2-1; D may be TRBD1 (6 bases). Per germline, CDR1 SNHLY and CDR2 FYNNEI. Between the trimmed V and J ends, which lost 6 bases and 8 bases, there was a span of 14 bases. This CDR3 is built from 13 residues. The CDR3 loop reads CASSTTGFHEQFF. The CDR3 nucleotides are TGTGCCAGCAGCACCACAGGGTTCCATGAGCAGTTCTTC.

The chain links TRBV7-2 to TRBJ2-5; weak D call: TRBD2 (5 bases). V was pared by 5 bases and J by 3 bases, with 7 bases between. This CDR3 is built from 12 residues. Germline CDR1 SGHTA, CDR2 FQGNSA. Here the CDR3 DNA reads TGTGCCAGCAGCGGGAGTAAAGAGACCCAGTACTTC. This sequence encodes CASSGSKETQYF.

This chain uses TRBV7-9 with TRBJ1-2; 8 bases are shared with TRBD1. In germline, CDR1 is SEHNR, CDR2 FQNEAQ (reference sequence). V was pared by 5 bases and J by 8 bases, with 7 bases of the junction left unmatched. The length of the CDR3 is 13 residues. The CDR3 sequence is CASSPGTGRGYTF. In DNA form, the CDR3 reads TGTGCCAGCAGCCCTGGGACAGGCAGGGGCTACACCTTC.

This clone was observed a single time. The rearrangement joins TRBV29-1 to TRBJ2-5; D possibly corresponds to TRBD2 (6 bases). V was clipped by 5 bases and J by 0 bases, with 16 bases between them. The germline CDR1 and CDR2 sequences are SQVTM and ANQGSEA. The CDR3 extends over 15 amino acids. The CDR3 loop is CSVWGVRDYQETQYF. For the CDR3, the DNA is TGCAGCGTTTGGGGTGTCCGGGACTACCAAGAGACCCAGTACTTC.

CDR3 coding DNA: TGCGCCAGCAGCCGAGACCGGGGCAGTGAAGCTTTCTTT. It yields the protein CASSRDRGSEAFF. The chain carries TRBV4-3 and TRBJ1-1; a possible D gene is TRBD1 (5 bases). Germline V gives CDR1 LGHNA, CDR2 YSLEER. V lost 4 bases and J 7 bases, leaving 13 bases between the germline ends. The CDR3 runs to 13 residues.

The genes are TRBV21-1 and TRBJ2-7. TRBV21-1 is a recognized pseudogene. The CDR3 has 12 amino acids. DNA of the CDR3: TGTGCCAGCAGCAAGCATAATCCTGAGCAGTACTTC. This gives the protein CASSKHNPEQYF.

As concerns this clone: This CDR3 is also generated by other DNA sequences in the sample. The chain links TRBV7-9 to TRBJ1-1, with 7 bases lining up with TRBD1. The V segment lost 2 bases and the J segment 3 bases; nucleotides outside the gene matches: 0. From germline, CDR1 is SEHNR and CDR2 FQNEAQ (reference sequence). The length of the CDR3 is 13 residues. CDR3 DNA: TGTGCCAGCAGCTTACAGGGGGACACTGAAGCTTTCTTT. Translation: CASSLQGDTEAFF.

The chain is built from TRBV20-1 and TRBJ1-2; a possible D gene is TRBD1 (5 bases). CDR3 size: 10 residues. V gave up 5 bases and J gave up 8 bases, with 9 bases separating them. Germline V CDR1 and CDR2: DFQATT, SNEGSKA (reference sequence). CDR3 region: CSAPWGGYTF. For the CDR3, the DNA is TGCAGTGCTCCCTGGGGGGGCTACACCTTC.